This T cell receptor (beta chain) appears in the sequencing data of a study of CD8 T cells in ankylosing spondylitis. Points from the study as a whole: Certain motif variants had earlier been reported in reactive arthritis synovial fluid and blood.

TCRdb independently ran MiXCR on the 5' RACE reads; one entry per CDR3 protein. The data contain approximately 250,000 distinct CDR3 sequences, roughly a quarter of them singletons. CDR1 and CDR2 from the germline V gene are MNHEY and SMNVEV (reference sequence). Trimming removed 3 bases at V and 2 bases at J, with 14 bases between. CDR3 length: 15 amino acids. Points on this clonotype: No antigen is known for it.

The chain employs TRBV27 and TRBJ2-7; D perhaps matches TRBD1 (6 bases). This clonotype was obtained from a male donor with ankylosing spondylitis or in good health (not recorded which). The material sequenced was blood, either unsorted or a sorted T cell fraction (not recorded which). CDR3 residues: CASSLRTAGTYEQYF. The CDR3 DNA sequence: TGTGCCAGCAGTTTGCGGACAGCCGGGACCTACGAGCAGTACTTC.